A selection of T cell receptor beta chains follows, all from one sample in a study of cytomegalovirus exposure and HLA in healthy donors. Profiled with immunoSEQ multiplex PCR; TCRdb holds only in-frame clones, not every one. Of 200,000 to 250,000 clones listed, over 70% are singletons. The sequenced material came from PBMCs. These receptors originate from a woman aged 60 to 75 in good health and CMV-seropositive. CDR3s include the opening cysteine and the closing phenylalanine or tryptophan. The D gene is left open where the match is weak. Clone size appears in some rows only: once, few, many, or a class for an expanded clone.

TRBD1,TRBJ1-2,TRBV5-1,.,TGCGCCAGCAGCTCGGGACAGGAAGTGGGTGGCTACACCTTC,CASSSGQEVGGYTF
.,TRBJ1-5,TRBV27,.,TGTGCCAGCAGTTCCGTCAATCAGCCCCAGCATTTT,CASSSVNQPQHF
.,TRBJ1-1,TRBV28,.,TGTGCCAGCAGAGCAGGGCCTATGAACACTGAAGCTTTCTTT,CASRAGPMNTEAFF
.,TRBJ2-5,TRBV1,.,TGCACCAGCAGCCAAGAGCGGACGGGAGGTCAAGAGACCCAGTACTTC,CTSSQERTGGQETQYF
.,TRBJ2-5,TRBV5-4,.,TGTGCTTCCCGGGGGGCCGGGACACCCCAAGAGACCCAGTACTTC,CASRGAGTPQETQYF
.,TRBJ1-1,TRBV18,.,TGTGCCAGCTCACTTGATTCGGACATTATGAACACTGAAGCTTTCTTT,CASSLDSDIMNTEAFF
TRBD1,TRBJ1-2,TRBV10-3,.,TGTGCCATCAGTGAGGCATCCGGGACAGCTAACTATGGCTACACCTTC,CAISEASGTANYGYTF
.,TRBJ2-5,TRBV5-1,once,TGCGCCAGCAGCTTGGGGCTAGTGGAAGAGACCCAGTACTTC,CASSLGLVEETQYF
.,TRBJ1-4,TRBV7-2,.,TGTGCCAGCAGCTTAGGAGGGAAGTGGGAAAAACTGTTTTTT,CASSLGGKWEKLFF
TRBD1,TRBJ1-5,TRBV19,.,TGTGCCAGTAGAATGACAGGGGTGGGTAATCAGCCCCAGCATTTT,CASRMTGVGNQPQHF
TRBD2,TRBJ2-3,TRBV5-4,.,TGTGCCAGCAGCAAACTAGCGGGGAACACAGATACGCAGTATTTT,CASSKLAGNTDTQYF
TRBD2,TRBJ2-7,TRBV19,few,TGTGCCAGTAGTATCAGAGCGGGAGTGAAGGACGAGCAGTACTTC,CASSIRAGVKDEQYF
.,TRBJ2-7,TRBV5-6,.,TGTGCCAGCAGCTGGTCAGGATCCCCCTACGAGCAGTACTTC,CASSWSGSPYEQYF
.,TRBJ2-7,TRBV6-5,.,TGTGCCAGCAGTTACTCTTGGCGGACCTACGAGCAGTACTTC,CASSYSWRTYEQYF
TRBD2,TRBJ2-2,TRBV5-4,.,TGTGCCAGCAGCCCTCTGGCGGGGGGTATTGGCGGGGAGCTGTTTTTT,CASSPLAGGIGGELFF
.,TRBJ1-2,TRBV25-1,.,TGTGCCAGCAGTGGAGTCGGTAACTATGGCTACACCTTC,CASSGVGNYGYTF
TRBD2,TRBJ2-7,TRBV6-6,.,TGTGCCAGCAGTTACTGGGGGGGCTACGAGCAGTACTTC,CASSYWGGYEQYF
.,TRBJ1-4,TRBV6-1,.,TGTGCCAGCCGAGGAATTGGCGAAAAACTGTTTTTT,CASRGIGEKLFF
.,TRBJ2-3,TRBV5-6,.,TGTGCCAGCAGCTTGGCCAGGGTTATCACAGATACGCAGTATTTT,CASSLARVITDTQYF
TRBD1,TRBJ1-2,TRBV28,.,TGTGCCAGCAGTCTTGGATCGACAGGGAGCTATGGCTACACCTTC,CASSLGSTGSYGYTF
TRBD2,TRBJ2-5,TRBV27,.,TGTGCCAGCAGTCCAGGACTAGCTTGGGAGACCCAGTACTTC,CASSPGLAWETQYF
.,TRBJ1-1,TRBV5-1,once,TGCGCCAGCCGGGCTGACAGTATCAAAGCTTTCTTT,CASRADSIKAFF
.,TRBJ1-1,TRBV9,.,TGTGCCAGCAGCGTAGGTACAGGCCTCATGAACACTGAAGCTTTCTTT,CASSVGTGLMNTEAFF
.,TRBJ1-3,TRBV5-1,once,TGCGCCAGCAGCTCAGGGGAGCGAAACACCATATATTTT,CASSSGERNTIYF
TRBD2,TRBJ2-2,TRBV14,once,TGTGCCAGCAGGGTAGCGGGGATCAACACCGGGGAGCTGTTTTTT,CASRVAGINTGELFF
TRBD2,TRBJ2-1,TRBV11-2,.,TGTGCCAGCAGCCCTAGCGGGGGGCCTGAGCAGTTCTTC,CASSPSGGPEQFF
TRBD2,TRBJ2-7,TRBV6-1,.,TGTGCCAGCAGTGAACGGTTAGCGGGGGCCTACGAGCAGTACTTC,CASSERLAGAYEQYF
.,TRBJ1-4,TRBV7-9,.,TGTGCCAGCAGGGGGGGGCGAGGTGAAAAACTGTTTTTT,CASRGGRGEKLFF
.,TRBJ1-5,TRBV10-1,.,TGCGCCAGCAGTGACTATCGTAATCAGCCCCAGCATTTT,CASSDYRNQPQHF
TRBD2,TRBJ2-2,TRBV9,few,TGTGCCAGCAGTAGGAGCGGGGGGGCCTCCACCGGGGAGCTGTTTTTT,CASSRSGGASTGELFF
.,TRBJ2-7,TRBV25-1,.,TGTGCCAGCAACGGACTGGGTAGCGCAACCTACGAGCAGTACTTC,CASNGLGSATYEQYF
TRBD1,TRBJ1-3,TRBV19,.,TGTGCCAGTAGTATGGACAGGGGGCGAAACACCATATATTTT,CASSMDRGRNTIYF
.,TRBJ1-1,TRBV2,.,TGTGCCAGCAGTACGTACAGGTTTGGGGACACTGAAGCTTTCTTT,CASSTYRFGDTEAFF
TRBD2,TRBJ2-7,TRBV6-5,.,TGTGCCAGCAGTTTGAATAGCGGGGGGACCTACGAGCAGTACTTC,CASSLNSGGTYEQYF
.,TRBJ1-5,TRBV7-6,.,TGTGCCAGCAGCCATGGGGGGAGCAATCAGCCCCAGCATTTT,CASSHGGSNQPQHF
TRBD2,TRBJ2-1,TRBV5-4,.,TGTGCCAGCAGCTTTCTAGCGGGGGGGCCTCAATACAATGAGCAGTTCTTC,CASSFLAGGPQYNEQFF
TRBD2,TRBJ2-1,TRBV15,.,TGTGCCACCAGCAGAGACTCTAGCGGAACCTACAATGAGCAGTTCTTC,CATSRDSSGTYNEQFF
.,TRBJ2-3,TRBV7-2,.,TGTGCCAGCAGCTTAAGAAACCGGCGGGATACGCAGTATTTT,CASSLRNRRDTQYF
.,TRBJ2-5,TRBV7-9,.,TGTTCCAGCAGCTTACGGGAGGAGACCCAGTACTTC,CSSSLREETQYF
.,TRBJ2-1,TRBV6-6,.,TGTGCCAGCAGTTACTCCGACTCCTCCTACAATGAGCAGTTCTTC,CASSYSDSSYNEQFF
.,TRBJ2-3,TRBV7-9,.,TGTGCCAGCAGCCCCCATGGAGGCACAGATACGCAGTATTTT,CASSPHGGTDTQYF
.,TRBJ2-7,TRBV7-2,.,TGTGCCAGCAGCCCCCAAATAACCGACAGCTACGAGCAGTACTTC,CASSPQITDSYEQYF
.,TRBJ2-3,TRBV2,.,TGTGCCAGCAGTGACCGGACTAGCACAGATACGCAGTATTTT,CASSDRTSTDTQYF
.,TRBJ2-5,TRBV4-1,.,TGCGCCAGCAGCCAAGGACCCCCCGGTAAGGGGTTTGGGAAGGAGGAGACCCAGTACTTC,CASSQGPPGKGFGKEETQYF
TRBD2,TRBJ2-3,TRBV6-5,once,TGTGCCAGCAGTTATTACTCTAGCGGGAGCACAGATACGCAGTATTTT,CASSYYSSGSTDTQYF
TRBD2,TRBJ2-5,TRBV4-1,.,TGCGCCAGCAGCCGCGGGACTAGCTACCCTACGATTCAAGAGACCCAGTACTTC,CASSRGTSYPTIQETQYF
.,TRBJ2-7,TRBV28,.,TGTGCCAGCCGGGGGGCAGATTATTACGAGCAGTACTTC,CASRGADYYEQYF